This TCR beta chain was captured in a study of cytomegalovirus exposure and HLA in healthy donors. Vbeta (60) and Jbeta (13) primers were used in the PCR. Sequencing was performed with immunoSEQ multiplex PCR; in TCRdb, only in-frame clones are kept and a portion is missing. The repertoire has around 250,000 clones, around nine tenths of them found once; the top ten carry about 1.8%. The V gene's germline CDR1 is SEHNR and CDR2 FQNEAQ (reference sequence). The CDR3 has 14 amino acids. V lost 8 bases and J 3 bases, leaving 17 bases between the germline ends. Sequenced: PBMCs. This sequence was found in a girl aged 2 to 9 in good health and CMV-seronegative. The J gene is TRBJ2-7, the V gene TRBV7-9; TRBD2 is a possible D gene (5 bases). The CDR3 sequence is CASLPSRGSYEQYF. The CDR3 DNA reads as TGTGCCAGCCTACCCTCGAGAGGGAGCTACGAGCAGTACTTC.